These T cell receptor beta chains were read from a single sample in a study of T cell repertoires in cytomegalovirus infection. Using its own MiXCR run on the reads, TCRdb lists one record per CDR3 protein. The sample includes 300,000 or so distinct CDR3 sequences, around 10% of them seen just once. Sequencing was done on a sample of PBMCs. All receptors derive from a human donor in good health (CMV status not recorded). Some clones in this sample may be carry-over from other donors' samples. Both conserved end residues are part of each CDR3. A D gene is named only where the DNA matches it firmly. The size field is filled for only some rows; it gives once, few, many or a size class.

j_call,clone_size,v_call,d_call,cdr3_nt,cdr3_aa
TRBJ1-6,many,TRBV10-3,TRBD1,TGTGCCATCAGGGGGGACAGGGGGAATTCACCCCTCCACTTT,CAIRGDRGNSPLHF
TRBJ2-3,many,TRBV7-8,TRBD1,TGTGCCAGCTTCGGTATGATCCCGGACAGGGGCTTGTCAGATACGCAGTATTTT,CASFGMIPDRGLSDTQYF
TRBJ2-1,many,TRBV3-1,TRBD2,TGTGCCAGCAGCCAAGAAGCGGGGGGGAGAAGTGAGCAGTTCTTC,CASSQEAGGRSEQFF
TRBJ2-1,many,TRBV28,TRBD1,TGTGCCAGCAGTTCCGAGGGGGGACAGGGCTACAATGAGCAGTTCTTC,CASSSEGGQGYNEQFF
TRBJ2-1,many,TRBV9,.,TGTGCCAGCAGCGTAAATGAGGGCGAGCCCATTGGGTCTAAGCAGTTCTTC,CASSVNEGEPIGSKQFF
TRBJ2-2,few,TRBV27,.,TGTGCCAGCAGTTTCTCTAGCGACACCGGGGAGCTGTTTTTT,CASSFSSDTGELFF
TRBJ2-1,many,TRBV20-1,.,TGCAGTGCTAGCACAGGGCTAGGTACCTACAATGAGCAGTTCTTC,CSASTGLGTYNEQFF
TRBJ1-6,.,TRBV5-1,TRBD1,TGCGCCAGCAGTCTGTTCGGGACAGGGCAGAATTCACCCCTCCACTTT,CASSLFGTGQNSPLHF
TRBJ1-2,few,TRBV29-1,TRBD1,TGCAGCGTTACCGGGACAGGAGATGGCTACACCTTC,CSVTGTGDGYTF
TRBJ2-5,.,TRBV4-2,.,TGTGCCAGCAGCCAAGGAGGTGGGGGCCGGGAGACCCAGTACTTC,CASSQGGGGRETQYF
TRBJ2-3,many,TRBV2,.,TGTGCCAGCAGTGTATTAGGGACAGATACGCAGTATTTT,CASSVLGTDTQYF
TRBJ2-2,many,TRBV6-1,.,TGTGCCAGCAGACCCGGTCGGATCACCGGGGAGCTGTTTTTT,CASRPGRITGELFF
TRBJ1-5,.,TRBV13,.,TGTGCCAGCAGCTTAGGCATTCATCAGCCCCAGCATTTT,CASSLGIHQPQHF
TRBJ2-3,many,TRBV28,TRBD2,TGTGCCAGCAGTTTCCTAGCGGGGGCCCCGCGGCAGTATTTT,CASSFLAGAPRQYF
TRBJ1-1,few,TRBV7-9,.,TGTGCCAGCACCCGAGGGGGGGCCGGGAACACTGAAGCTTTCTTT,CASTRGGAGNTEAFF
TRBJ2-3,many,TRBV7-2,.,TGTGCCAGCAGCTTAGAACTAGTAAGAATAGATACGCAGTATTTT,CASSLELVRIDTQYF
TRBJ2-1,many,TRBV10-2,.,TGCGCCAGCGGGGGGCAGGGCAACAATGAGCAGTTCTTC,CASGGQGNNEQFF
TRBJ2-7,few,TRBV5-1,TRBD1,TGCGCCAGCAGCTTGGGACGGGACAGTTCCTACGAGCAGTACTTC,CASSLGRDSSYEQYF
TRBJ1-5,few,TRBV14,.,TGTGCCAGCAGCTCAGGCAATCAGCCCCAGCATTTT,CASSSGNQPQHF
TRBJ1-2,few,TRBV20-1,.,TGCAGTGCTAGGAACCAATATGGCTACACCTTC,CSARNQYGYTF
TRBJ2-2,few,TRBV28,.,TGTGCCAGCGGACCCCCGGGCCCCGGGAGAACCGGGGAGCTGTTTTTT,CASGPPGPGRTGELFF
TRBJ1-6,many,TRBV28,.,TGTGCCAGCAGGAGTCCAGGGAATTCACCCCTCCACTTT,CASRSPGNSPLHF
TRBJ1-2,many,TRBV7-2,TRBD1,TGTGCCAGCAGCTTAGAGGCCAGGCAGGGGGCATATGGCTACACCTTC,CASSLEARQGAYGYTF
TRBJ1-5,few,TRBV29-1,.,TGCAGCGTAGGAGGGGACTGGAATCAGCCCCAGCATTTT,CSVGGDWNQPQHF
TRBJ2-1,many,TRBV6-2/TRBV6-3,TRBD1,TGTGCCAGCAGTTACCCCCTTCCGGGACAGGGGTCCTACAATGAGCAGTTCTTC,CASSYPLPGQGSYNEQFF
TRBJ1-2,many,TRBV6-2/TRBV6-3,.,TGTGCCAGCAGCCCCGCAGGAGTCTATGGCTACACCTTC,CASSPAGVYGYTF
TRBJ2-1,many,TRBV28,.,TGTGCCACGTACCTGGCGGGGAGTGAGCAGTTCTTC,CATYLAGSEQFF
TRBJ1-5,few,TRBV6-5,.,TGTGCCAGCAGAGGACAAACCAATCAGCCCCAGCATTTT,CASRGQTNQPQHF
TRBJ2-6,few,TRBV4-3,.,TGCGCCAGCAGCCAAAGAACAGGCTCTGGGGCCAACGTCCTGACTTTC,CASSQRTGSGANVLTF